These 25 T cell receptor beta chains originate from one sample sequenced in a study of T cells in Graves' hyperthyroidism and ophthalmopathy. From RNA transcripts, TCR beta CDR3 regions were amplified. The HTBI set primed first-round TCR CDR3 RT-PCR. MiXCR, applied by TCRdb to the multiplex PCR reads, yields one record per CDR3 protein. The data contain some 720,000 distinct CDR3 sequences, around 17% of them singletons. Sequenced material: blood. Receptor source: a man younger than 30 with Graves' hyperthyroidism.

CDR3 amino acids: CASSLYSSNEKLFF. The CDR3 region has the DNA TGTGCCAGCAGCTTATACAGTAGTAATGAAAAACTGTTTTTT. The V call is TRBV5-6, the J call TRBJ1-4; D gene ambiguous. CDR1 and CDR2 from the germline V gene are SGHDT and YYEEEE. This CDR3 has 14 amino acids. Trimming removed 2 bases from V and 4 bases from J, with 9 bases in between.

This clonotype showed up just a few times. The rearrangement links TRBV30 to TRBJ1-2, with D perhaps TRBD1 (6 bases). Germline V gene lookup returns CDR1 GTSNPN and CDR2 SVGIG (reference sequence). CDR3 size: 12 residues. The germline V and J ends were trimmed by 4 bases and 3 bases, with 9 bases remaining between them. As DNA, the CDR3 is TGTGCCTGGAATAACAGGGACTATGGCTACACCTTC. Protein product: CAWNNRDYGYTF.

The chain links TRBV27 to TRBJ1-1; 12 nucleotides match TRBD1. The trim removed 3 bases at V and 4 bases at J, leaving 6 bases unmatched. CDR1 is MNHEY, CDR2 SMNVEV, per germline (reference sequence). This CDR3 has 16 amino acids. The CDR3 here is CASSFLGTGGFTEAFF. CDR3 DNA sequence: TGTGCCAGCAGTTTTTTGGGGACAGGGGGCTTCACTGAAGCTTTCTTT.

The gene calls are TRBV12-3 or TRBV12-4 and TRBJ2-7; maybe TRBD2 (5 bases). There are 15 residues in the CDR3. V was cut by 3 bases and J by 3 bases, with 15 bases left in between. The CDR3, as DNA: TGTGCCAGCAGTTTCGTATCAAGCGGCGTCTACGAGCAGTACTTC. It translates to CASSFVSSGVYEQYF.

Note on this clonotype: A much larger clonotype is one base distant, so this may be a read error. J is TRBJ1-5 and V is TRBV27; D gene uncertain. Trimming left V 5 bases short and J 5 bases short, with 16 bases between. Germline V gene lookup returns CDR1 MNHEY and CDR2 SMNVEV (reference sequence). The CDR3 has 15 residues. The CDR3 loop is CASSRVQDSDQPQHF. The CDR3 region has the DNA TGTGCCAGCAGTAGAGTACAAGATTCGGATCAGCCCCAGCATTTT.

The CDR3 coding sequence is TGTGCCAGTAACCTGTACACCGGGGAGCTGTTTTTT. Protein sequence: CASNLYTGELFF. This rearrangement joins TRBV19 to TRBJ2-2; no reliable D call. Germline V lookup: CDR1 LNHDA, CDR2 SQIVND (reference sequence). This CDR3 spans 12 amino acids. Trimming took off 7 bases at V and 3 bases at J, with 6 bases between the two ends.

The chain couples TRBV28 to TRBJ2-1; possible D gene TRBD2, 6 bases. Trimming took 6 bases from V and 7 from J, leaving 22 bases between them. Germline V gene data show CDR1 as MDHEN and CDR2 as SYDVKM. This CDR3 has 16 amino acids. The CDR3 bases are TGTGCCAGCAGCCAAGATAGCCTAGCGAAAAGAAATGAGCAGTTCTTC. Translating it yields CASSQDSLAKRNEQFF.

This chain uses TRBV5-1 with TRBJ2-2, with 9 positions matching TRBD2. This CDR3 has 15 amino acids. Germline CDR1 reads SGHRS; CDR2 reads YFSETQ. V trimming: 5 bases; J trimming: 4 bases; junction bases outside the gene matches: 6. The CDR3, as DNA: TGCGCCAGCAGGATAGCGGGAGACCTCACCGGGGAGCTGTTTTTT. Translating it yields CASRIAGDLTGELFF.

This clonotype was counted at least ten times. The chain couples TRBV7-2 to TRBJ2-7; TRBD2 matches 7 bases. The CDR3 loop spans 15 amino acids. With 1 base clipped from V and 3 bases from J, the junction kept 6 bases outside the gene matches. Germline assignment: CDR1 SGHTA and CDR2 FQGNSA. The DNA of the CDR3 is TGTGCCAGCAGCTTAGGTGGTGGGAGGGGCTACGAGCAGTACTTC. Its translation: CASSLGGGRGYEQYF.

The V and J genes are TRBV28 and TRBJ1-5, with D possibly TRBD1 on 5 matching bases. V gave up 7 bases and J gave up 4 bases, with 14 bases separating them. This CDR3 has 14 residues. Germline CDR1 reads MDHEN; CDR2 reads SYDVKM. The CDR3 region is CASTHGAGNQPQHF. DNA of the CDR3: TGTGCCAGCACCCATGGGGCGGGTAATCAGCCCCAGCATTTT.

This clonotype has ten or more counts. The rearrangement joins TRBV6-2 or TRBV6-3 to TRBJ1-1, with D possibly matching TRBD1 (6 bases). The CDR3 sequence is 14 residues long. In germline, CDR1 is MNHEY, CDR2 SVGEGT. V was trimmed by 4 bases and J by 3 bases, leaving 12 bases between them. This chain's CDR3 is CASSFRYRDTEAFF. CDR3 DNA: TGTGCCAGCAGTTTCCGTTACAGGGACACTGAAGCTTTCTTT.

The chain is built from TRBV11-2 and TRBJ2-1; 11 bases are shared with TRBD2. CDR1 SGHAT and CDR2 FQNNGV come from the germline V gene. Trimming removed 1 base from V and 0 bases from J; junction bases left unmatched: 11. This CDR3 region has 20 residues. The CDR3 sequence is CASSLARLAGGPSSYNEQFF. The CDR3 coding sequence is TGTGCCAGCAGCTTAGCGAGGCTAGCGGGAGGCCCTAGCTCCTACAATGAGCAGTTCTTC.

The chain links TRBV12-3 or TRBV12-4 to TRBJ2-7; 8 nucleotides align to TRBD2. After removal of 6 bases from V and 1 base from J, the junction contained 8 bases not matched to a gene. The CDR3 covers 15 residues. CDR3 residues: CASSPGGGLSYEQYF. The CDR3 DNA sequence: TGTGCCAGCAGCCCCGGGGGGGGGCTTTCCTACGAGCAGTACTTC.

V usage is TRBV7-3 and J usage is TRBJ2-2; TRBD1 is a possible D gene (6 bases). V lost 3 bases, J lost 5 bases, and 10 bases lay in between. CDR1 and CDR2 (germline): SGHTA, FQGTGA. There are 14 residues in the CDR3. The CDR3 spells CASSFHRETGELFF. The CDR3 bases are TGTGCCAGCAGCTTTCACAGGGAAACCGGGGAGCTGTTTTTT.

This clonotype was detected many times. This chain joins TRBV20-1 and TRBJ2-3; no reliable D call. CDR1 DFQATT and CDR2 SNEGSKA come from the germline V gene (reference sequence). Trimming took 3 bases from V and 0 from J, leaving 13 bases between them. CDR3 length: 15 amino acids. CDR3 sequence: CSASPWSASTDTQYF. CDR3 nucleotides: TGCAGTGCTAGTCCGTGGAGTGCTAGCACAGATACGCAGTATTTT.

This chain connects TRBV5-5 to TRBJ2-7; D unclear. The CDR3 is 14 residues long. The V end was cut by 0 bases, the J end by 3 bases, with 10 bases between. Germline CDR1 reads SGHKS; CDR2 reads YYEKEE (reference sequence). In DNA, the CDR3 is TGTGCCAGCAGCTTGGCCGGCACCTACTACGAGCAGTACTTC. It translates to CASSLAGTYYEQYF.

This clonotype has a handful of counts. This sequence joins TRBV6-2 or TRBV6-3 and TRBJ2-1, with 10 bases matching TRBD2. Germline lookup yields CDR1 MNHEY and CDR2 SVGEGT. This CDR3 region has 15 residues. J was trimmed by 7 bases and V by 8 bases; bases with no gene match: 11. The CDR3 DNA is TGTGCCAGCGTCTCCGGAACTAGCGGGAAAAATGAGCAGTTCTTC. This sequence encodes CASVSGTSGKNEQFF.

This clonotype showed up many times. In DNA, the CDR3 is TGTGCCAGCAGTTCAGGTATAAGCTCCTACGAGCAGTACTTC. Translating it yields CASSSGISSYEQYF. This rearrangement joins TRBV28 to TRBJ2-7; no reliable D call. The V end was cut by 4 bases, the J end by 0 bases, with 10 bases between. Germline CDR1 and CDR2: MDHEN and SYDVKM. This CDR3 spans 14 amino acids.

The chain couples TRBV25-1 to TRBJ2-1; no definite D call. Looked up from germline, CDR1 is MGHDK and CDR2 is SYGVNS. This CDR3 has 12 residues. V was cut by 3 bases and J by 10 bases, with 10 bases left in between. The DNA of the CDR3 is TGTGCCAGCAGTGATGTGTCGGGCGAGCAGTTCTTC. Translated, it gives CASSDVSGEQFF.

The chain uses TRBV20-1 and TRBJ2-7; no clear D gene. In germline, CDR1 is DFQATT, CDR2 SNEGSKA (reference sequence). V lost 1 base, J lost 5 bases, and 12 bases lay in between. The CDR3 sequence is 13 residues long. The CDR3 here is CSARGLYIDEQYF. The CDR3 DNA reads TGCAGTGCTAGAGGGCTCTATATCGACGAGCAGTACTTC.

This clonotype was observed at least ten times. The rearrangement links TRBV27 to TRBJ2-3; 12 bases map to TRBD1. The germline gives CDR1 MNHEY, CDR2 SMNVEV (reference sequence). This CDR3 is 16 amino acids long. V was pared by 5 bases and J by 4 bases, with 7 bases of the junction left unmatched. The CDR3 DNA is TGTGCCAGCAGTCTGGGGGACAGGGGGCGGTCAGATACGCAGTATTTT. Translation: CASSLGDRGRSDTQYF.

Many counts were recorded for this clonotype. Germline is not matched at one junction end, which may reflect a read error. The chain joins TRBV12-3 or TRBV12-4 to TRBJ2-1; 8 bases line up with TRBD2. The CDR3 sequence is 15 residues long. The CDR3 coding sequence is TGTGCCAGCAGTCTAGCGGGCTGGTTTAAGGATGAGCAGTTCTTC. Protein: CASSLAGWFKDEQFF.

V usage is TRBV19 and J usage is TRBJ1-1, with a tentative D call TRBD1 (6 bases). The CDR3 has 16 residues. Germline-derived CDR1 and CDR2 are LNHDA and SQIVND (reference sequence). Trimming cost V 6 bases and J 8 bases, with 25 bases left between them. CDR3 region: CASRAGRGRGRREAFF. CDR3 in DNA: TGTGCCAGTAGAGCCGGGCGGGGCAGGGGACGGCGGGAAGCTTTCTTT.

The gene calls are TRBV19 and TRBJ2-4; perhaps TRBD1 as D (6 bases). V was pared by 7 bases and J by 0 bases, with 10 bases between. Per germline, CDR1 LNHDA and CDR2 SQIVND (reference sequence). The CDR3 contains 14 residues. In DNA form, the CDR3 reads TGTGCCAGTACCCCAGGGGAAGCCAAAAACATTCAGTACTTC. Translated: CASTPGEAKNIQYF.

This clonotype was recorded many times. V usage is TRBV28 and J usage is TRBJ2-5; 8 bases line up with TRBD1. Looked up from germline, CDR1 is MDHEN and CDR2 is SYDVKM. The CDR3 runs 13 residues. Trimming took 8 bases from V and 4 from J; bases not matched to a gene: 6. CDR3 nucleotide sequence: TGTGCCAGCCGGCGGCAGGGGGCAGAGACCCAGTACTTC. The encoded protein is CASRRQGAETQYF.